The 16 T cell receptor beta chains below come from one sample, sequenced in a study of shared clonotypes between healthy human individuals. Data came from immunoSEQ multiplex PCR; TCRdb stores just in-frame clones and leaves some out. The repertoire holds 2 million to 2.5 million clones, with approximately 94% as singletons. Sequenced material: naive CD4+ T cells sorted from blood. The subset is: CD45RA+ positively selected. The receptors stem from a man aged 18 to 30 in good health.

V is TRBV5-1 and J is TRBJ2-3; 7 nucleotides agree with TRBD2. Trimming cost V 0 bases and J 4 bases; bases outside gene matches: 5. Germline assignment: CDR1 SGHRS and CDR2 YFSETQ. The CDR3 contains 15 residues. In DNA form, the CDR3 reads TGCGCCAGCAGCTTGGATCCGGGAGGTCCAGATACGCAGTATTTT. Its translation is CASSLDPGGPDTQYF.

This chain links TRBV5-1 with TRBJ2-7; D gene ambiguous. The CDR3 contains 14 residues. The germline gives CDR1 SGHRS, CDR2 YFSETQ. Trimming took off 0 bases at V and 5 bases at J, with 12 bases between the two ends. DNA of the CDR3: TGCGCCAGCAGCTTGGCCGCAGGTCTGAACGAGCAGTACTTC. Amino acids: CASSLAAGLNEQYF.

The J gene is TRBJ1-1, the V gene TRBV7-8; D gene ambiguous. The CDR3 runs 14 residues. CDR1 is SGHVS, CDR2 FQNEAQ, per germline. V lost 8 bases to trimming and J lost 8 bases, with 21 bases between them. DNA of the CDR3: TGTGCCAGCTGGAGGGAGGGTTCCTCCGGGGAAGCTTTCTTT. This encodes CASWREGSSGEAFF.

The rearrangement joins TRBV11-2 to TRBJ1-1; TRBD1 aligns across 10 bases. This CDR3 spans 15 amino acids. Germline lookup yields CDR1 SGHAT and CDR2 FQNNGV. Germline trimming cut 5 bases from V and 4 bases from J; bases unmatched to any gene: 7. The CDR3 is CASSPAGTGVTEAFF. Here the CDR3 DNA reads TGTGCCAGCAGCCCCGCCGGGACAGGGGTCACTGAAGCTTTCTTT.

This chain connects TRBV27 to TRBJ2-3; 7 nucleotides agree with TRBD2. The CDR3 is 14 residues long. Germline V gene lookup returns CDR1 MNHEY and CDR2 SMNVEV (reference sequence). V gave up 2 bases and J gave up 5 bases; unmatched junction bases: 4. The DNA of the CDR3 is TGTGCCAGCAGTTTAACTAGCGTTGTAGATACGCAGTATTTT. Translated, it gives CASSLTSVVDTQYF.

In regard to this clone: Distinct nucleotide sequences in the sample also encode this CDR3. The chain employs TRBV6-5 and TRBJ1-6, with 10 bases lining up with TRBD1. Germline-derived CDR1 and CDR2 are MNHEY and SVGAGI. J lost 7 bases, V lost 6 bases, and 3 bases had no gene match. The CDR3 is 14 residues long. In DNA, the CDR3 is TGTGCCAGCAGCAGACAGGGGGCGAATTCACCCCTCCACTTT. It is translated as CASSRQGANSPLHF.

A word on this clone: Within the sample, other DNA sequences also encode this same CDR3. The chain carries TRBV28 and TRBJ2-7; TRBD1 is a possible D gene (6 bases). Per germline, CDR1 MDHEN and CDR2 SYDVKM. V lost 5 bases and J lost 2, with 7 bases in between. The CDR3 runs to 12 residues. CDR3 protein: CASSQGPYEQYF. The DNA of the CDR3 is TGTGCCAGCAGTCAGGGGCCCTACGAGCAGTACTTC.

Details on this clone: Other DNA sequences from this sample encode an identical CDR3 as well. V gene TRBV2 combines with J gene TRBJ1-2, with D tentatively TRBD1 (6 bases). CDR1 and CDR2 (germline): SNHLY, FYNNEI. V lost 1 base and J lost 2, with 11 bases in between. The CDR3 length is 15 residues. The CDR3 reads CASSEEQGGNYGYTF. CDR3 in DNA: TGTGCCAGCAGTGAAGAACAGGGTGGGAACTATGGCTACACCTTC.

The chain employs TRBV19 and TRBJ2-3; no definite D call. The CDR3 contains 14 residues. In germline, CDR1 is LNHDA, CDR2 SQIVND (reference sequence). The V and J ends lost 9 bases and 4 bases respectively, with 17 bases between them. As DNA, the CDR3 is TGTGCCAGCGTCCAAGCGAATACCCCAGATACGCAGTATTTT. This encodes CASVQANTPDTQYF.

V and J are TRBV7-2 and TRBJ1-1; 7 nucleotides align to TRBD1. The ends lost 4 bases at V and 0 bases at J; junction bases unmatched: 2. Germline values: CDR1 SGHTA, CDR2 FQGNSA. This CDR3 comprises 14 residues. The CDR3 loop is CASSSDRMNTEAFF. Written as DNA, the CDR3 is TGTGCCAGCAGCTCGGACAGGATGAACACTGAAGCTTTCTTT.

In the case of this clone: Other DNA sequences within the sample encode an identical CDR3. This chain joins TRBV5-1 and TRBJ1-6, with 8 bases identical to TRBD1. V trimming: 4 bases; J trimming: 4 bases; junction bases outside the gene matches: 4. Germline CDR1 reads SGHRS; CDR2 reads YFSETQ. CDR3 size: 15 residues. Here the CDR3 reads CASSTGTGYNSPLHF. CDR3 in DNA: TGCGCCAGCAGCACGGGGACAGGATATAATTCACCCCTCCACTTT.

The CDR3 is CASSLGWRGAGGPSDEQFF. In DNA form, the CDR3 reads TGTGCCAGCAGCTTAGGTTGGCGGGGAGCGGGAGGGCCATCCGATGAGCAGTTCTTC. The chain recombines TRBV13 with TRBJ2-1, with TRBD2 matching 10 bases. V lost 0 bases, J lost 8 bases, and 16 bases stayed unmatched. The CDR3 covers 19 residues. Germline CDR1 reads PRHDT; CDR2 reads FYEKMQ (reference sequence).

This clone was seen only once. This chain's CDR3 is CASKYRDTQYF. The CDR3 DNA sequence: TGTGCCAGCAAATACAGAGATACGCAGTATTTT. This sequence joins TRBV27 and TRBJ2-3; D remains ambiguous. Germline CDR1 reads MNHEY; CDR2 reads SMNVEV (reference sequence). The CDR3 contains 11 residues. The V gene lost 7 bases and the J gene lost 5 bases, with 7 bases spanning the gap.

The genes are TRBV7-9 and TRBJ1-1; tentatively, D is TRBD1 (5 bases). The CDR3 sequence is 14 residues long. V was pared by 4 bases and J by 3 bases, with 12 bases between. The germline gives CDR1 SEHNR, CDR2 FQNEAQ (reference sequence). The DNA for the CDR3 is TGTGCCAGCAGCTCAGACAGCGCCTACACTGAAGCTTTCTTT. It codes for CASSSDSAYTEAFF.

The V and J genes are TRBV18 and TRBJ2-4; no reliable D call. Trimming removed 0 bases at V and 12 bases at J, with 12 bases between. Germline V gene data show CDR1 as KGHSH and CDR2 as LQKENI. The CDR3 has 13 residues. In nucleotides, the CDR3 is TGTGCCAGCTCACCACCGGTATCTGACACTCAGTACTTC. Amino acids: CASSPPVSDTQYF.

This clone has a single count. The chain combines TRBV6-6 with TRBJ1-2; 7 bases are shared with TRBD1. The CDR3 contains 16 residues. After removal of 0 bases from V and 8 bases from J, the junction contained 12 bases not matched to a gene. Germline lookup yields CDR1 MNHNY and CDR2 SVGAGI (reference sequence). DNA for the CDR3: TGTGCCAGCAGTTACTCCGGGACAGAGGTTGGGGGAGGCTACACCTTC. Amino acids: CASSYSGTEVGGGYTF.